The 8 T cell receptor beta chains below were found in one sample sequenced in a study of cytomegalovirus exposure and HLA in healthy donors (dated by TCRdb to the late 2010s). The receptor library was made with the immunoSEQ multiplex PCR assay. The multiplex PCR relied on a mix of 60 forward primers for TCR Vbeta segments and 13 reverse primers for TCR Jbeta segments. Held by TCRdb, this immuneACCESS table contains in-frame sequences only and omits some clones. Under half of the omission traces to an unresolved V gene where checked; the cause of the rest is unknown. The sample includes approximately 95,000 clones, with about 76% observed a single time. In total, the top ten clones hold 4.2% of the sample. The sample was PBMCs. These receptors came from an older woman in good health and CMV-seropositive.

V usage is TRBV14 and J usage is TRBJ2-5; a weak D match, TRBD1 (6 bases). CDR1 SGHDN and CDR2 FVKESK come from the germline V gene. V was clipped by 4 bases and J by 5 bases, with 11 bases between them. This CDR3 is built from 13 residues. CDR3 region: CASSPSGVETQYF. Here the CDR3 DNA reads TGTGCCAGCAGCCCTTCAGGGGTCGAGACCCAGTACTTC.

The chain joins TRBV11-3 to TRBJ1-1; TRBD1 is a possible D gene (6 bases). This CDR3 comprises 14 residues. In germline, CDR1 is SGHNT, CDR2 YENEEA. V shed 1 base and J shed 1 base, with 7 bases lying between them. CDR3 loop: CASSLGGQNTEAFF. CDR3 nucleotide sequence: TGTGCCAGCAGCTTAGGGGGACAGAACACTGAAGCTTTCTTT.

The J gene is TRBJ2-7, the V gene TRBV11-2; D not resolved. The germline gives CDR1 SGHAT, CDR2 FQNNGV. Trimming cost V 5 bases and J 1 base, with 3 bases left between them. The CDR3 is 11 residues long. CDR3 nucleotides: TGTGCCAGCAGCCAATCCTACGAGCAGTACTTC. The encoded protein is CASSQSYEQYF.

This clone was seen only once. CDR3 in amino acids: CASSLWRGEEEQYF. Written as DNA, the CDR3 is TGTGCCAGCAGTTTATGGCGGGGGGAGGAGGAGCAGTACTTC. The gene calls are TRBV28 and TRBJ2-5; TRBD2 agrees at 8 bases. Germline V gene lookup returns CDR1 MDHEN and CDR2 SYDVKM. This CDR3 is built from 14 residues. With 0 bases clipped from V and 11 bases from J, the junction kept 8 bases outside the gene matches.

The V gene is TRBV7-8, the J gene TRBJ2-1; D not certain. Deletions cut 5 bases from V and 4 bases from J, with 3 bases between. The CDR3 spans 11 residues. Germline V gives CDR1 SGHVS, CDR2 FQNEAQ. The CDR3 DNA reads TGTGCCAGCAGCCCATACAATGAGCAGTTCTTC. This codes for CASSPYNEQFF.

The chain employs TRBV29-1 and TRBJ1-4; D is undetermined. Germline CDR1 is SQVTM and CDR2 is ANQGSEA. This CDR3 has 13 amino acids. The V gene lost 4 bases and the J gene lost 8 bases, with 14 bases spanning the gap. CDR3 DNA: TGCAGCGTTGGAGGCCGGGTCGGGGAAAAACTGTTTTTT. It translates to CSVGGRVGEKLFF.

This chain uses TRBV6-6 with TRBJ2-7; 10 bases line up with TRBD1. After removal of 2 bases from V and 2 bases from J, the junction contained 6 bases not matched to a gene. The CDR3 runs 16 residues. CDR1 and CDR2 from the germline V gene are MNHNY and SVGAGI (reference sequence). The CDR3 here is CASSYDGDRGAYEQYF. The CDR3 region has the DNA TGTGCCAGCAGTTACGATGGGGACAGGGGCGCCTACGAGCAGTACTTC.

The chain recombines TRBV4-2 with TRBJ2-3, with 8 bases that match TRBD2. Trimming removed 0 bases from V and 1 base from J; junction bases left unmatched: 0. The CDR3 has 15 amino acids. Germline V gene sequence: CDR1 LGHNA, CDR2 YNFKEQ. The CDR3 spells CASSQELAGTDTQYF. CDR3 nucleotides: TGTGCCAGCAGCCAAGAACTAGCGGGCACAGATACGCAGTATTTT.